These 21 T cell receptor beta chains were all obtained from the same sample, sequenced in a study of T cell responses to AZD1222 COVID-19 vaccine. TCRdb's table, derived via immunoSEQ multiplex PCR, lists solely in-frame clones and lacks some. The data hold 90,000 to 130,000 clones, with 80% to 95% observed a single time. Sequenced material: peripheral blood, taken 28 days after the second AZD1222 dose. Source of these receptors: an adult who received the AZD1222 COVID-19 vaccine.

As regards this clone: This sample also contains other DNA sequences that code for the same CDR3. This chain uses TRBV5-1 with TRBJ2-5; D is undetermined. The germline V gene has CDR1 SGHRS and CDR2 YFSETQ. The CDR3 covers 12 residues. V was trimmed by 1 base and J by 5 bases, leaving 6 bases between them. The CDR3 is CASSLMGETQYF. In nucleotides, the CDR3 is TGCGCCAGCAGCTTGATGGGGGAGACCCAGTACTTC.

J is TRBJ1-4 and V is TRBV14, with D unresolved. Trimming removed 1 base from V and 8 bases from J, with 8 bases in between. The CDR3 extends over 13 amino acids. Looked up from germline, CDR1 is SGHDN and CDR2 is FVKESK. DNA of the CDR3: TGTGCCAGCAGCCAAGGGACTTACGAAAAACTGTTTTTT. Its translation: CASSQGTYEKLFF.

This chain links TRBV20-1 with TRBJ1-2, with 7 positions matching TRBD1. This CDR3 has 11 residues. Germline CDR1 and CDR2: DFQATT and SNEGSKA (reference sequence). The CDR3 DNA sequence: TGCAGAGCGGACAGGAACTATGGCTACACCTTC. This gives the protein CRADRNYGYTF.

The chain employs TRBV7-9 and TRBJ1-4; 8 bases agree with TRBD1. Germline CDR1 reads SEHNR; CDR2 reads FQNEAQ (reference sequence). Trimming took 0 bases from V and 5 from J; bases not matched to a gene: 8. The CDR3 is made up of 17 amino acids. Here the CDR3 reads CASSLALGQGPNEKLFF. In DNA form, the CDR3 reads TGTGCCAGCAGCTTAGCCCTCGGACAGGGCCCGAATGAAAAACTGTTTTTT.

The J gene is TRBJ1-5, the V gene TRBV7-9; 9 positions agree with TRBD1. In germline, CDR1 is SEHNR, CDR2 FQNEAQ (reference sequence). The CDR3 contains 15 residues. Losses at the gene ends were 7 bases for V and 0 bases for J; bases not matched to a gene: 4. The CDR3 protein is CASTWTGDSNQPQHF. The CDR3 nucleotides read TGTGCCAGCACGTGGACAGGGGATAGCAATCAGCCCCAGCATTTT.

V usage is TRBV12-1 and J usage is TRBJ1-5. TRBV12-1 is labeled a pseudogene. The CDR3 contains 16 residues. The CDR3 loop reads CASSFVQGRFNQPQHF. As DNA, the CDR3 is TGTGCCAGCAGCTTTGTCCAGGGGAGGTTCAATCAGCCCCAGCATTTT.

CDR3: CASSQDVVGLYNEQFF. The CDR3 nucleotides read TGTGCCAGCAGCCAAGACGTAGTCGGACTGTACAATGAGCAGTTCTTC. The rearrangement joins TRBV14 to TRBJ2-1, with D maybe TRBD2 (5 bases). The length of the CDR3 is 16 residues. V lost 0 bases to trimming and J lost 4 bases, with 13 bases between them. From germline, CDR1 is SGHDN and CDR2 FVKESK. The full variable domain, its missing parts supplied by reference TRBV14 and TRBJ2-1, is EAGVTQFPSHSVIEKGQTVTLRCDPISGHDNLYWYRRVMGKEIKFLLHFVKESKQDESGMPNNRFLAERTGGTYSTLKVQPAELEDSGVYFCASSQDVVGLYNEQFFGPGTRLTVL.

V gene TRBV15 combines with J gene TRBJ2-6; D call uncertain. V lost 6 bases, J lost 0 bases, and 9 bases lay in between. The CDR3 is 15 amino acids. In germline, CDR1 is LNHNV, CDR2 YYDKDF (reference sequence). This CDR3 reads CATSGDVSGANVLTF. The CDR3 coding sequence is TGTGCCACCAGTGGGGATGTCTCTGGGGCCAACGTCCTGACTTTC.

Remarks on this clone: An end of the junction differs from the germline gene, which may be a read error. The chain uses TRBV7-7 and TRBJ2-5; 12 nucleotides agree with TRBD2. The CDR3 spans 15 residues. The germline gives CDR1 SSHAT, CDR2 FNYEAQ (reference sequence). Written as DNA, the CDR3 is TGTGCTAGCAGCCCGACTAGCGGGGGCCAAGAGACCCAGTACTTC. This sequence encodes CASSPTSGGQETQYF. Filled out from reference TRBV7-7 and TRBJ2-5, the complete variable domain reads GAGVSQSPRYKVTKRGQDVTLRCDPISSHATLYWYQQALGQGPEFLTYFNYEAQPDKSGLPSDRFSAERPEGSISTLTIQRTEQRDSAMYRCASSPTSGGQETQYFGPGTRLLVL.

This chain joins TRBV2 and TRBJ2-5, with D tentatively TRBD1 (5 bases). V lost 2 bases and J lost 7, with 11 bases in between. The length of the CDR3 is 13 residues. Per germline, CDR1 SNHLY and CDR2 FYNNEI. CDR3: CASSEQSQGTQYF. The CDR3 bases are TGTGCCAGCAGTGAACAGTCGCAGGGGACCCAGTACTTC.

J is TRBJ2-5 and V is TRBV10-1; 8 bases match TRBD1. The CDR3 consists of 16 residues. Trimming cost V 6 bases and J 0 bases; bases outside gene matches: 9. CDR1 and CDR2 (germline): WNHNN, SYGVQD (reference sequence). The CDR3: CASSPGQDFYQETQYF. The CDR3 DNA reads TGCGCCAGCAGCCCGGGACAGGATTTCTACCAAGAGACCCAGTACTTC.

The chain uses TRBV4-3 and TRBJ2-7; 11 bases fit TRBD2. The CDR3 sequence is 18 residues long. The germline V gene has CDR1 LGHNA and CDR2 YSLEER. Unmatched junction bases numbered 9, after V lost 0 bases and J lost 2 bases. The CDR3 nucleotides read TGCGCCAGCAGCCAAGATACCCTAGCGGGGGGCCAGACCTACGAGCAGTACTTC. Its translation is CASSQDTLAGGQTYEQYF.

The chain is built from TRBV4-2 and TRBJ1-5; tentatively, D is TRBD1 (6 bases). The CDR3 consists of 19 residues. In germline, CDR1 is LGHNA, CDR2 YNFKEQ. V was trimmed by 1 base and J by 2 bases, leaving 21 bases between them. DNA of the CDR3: TGTGCCAGCAGCCAAGTGCCAGGGGAGAGTAGGCGTGGCAATCAGCCCCAGCATTTT. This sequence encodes CASSQVPGESRRGNQPQHF.

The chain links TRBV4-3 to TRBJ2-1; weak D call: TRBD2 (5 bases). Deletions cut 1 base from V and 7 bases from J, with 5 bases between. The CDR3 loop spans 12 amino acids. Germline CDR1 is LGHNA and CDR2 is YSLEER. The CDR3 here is CASSQAGNEQFF. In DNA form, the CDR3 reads TGCGCCAGCAGCCAAGCGGGGAATGAGCAGTTCTTC.

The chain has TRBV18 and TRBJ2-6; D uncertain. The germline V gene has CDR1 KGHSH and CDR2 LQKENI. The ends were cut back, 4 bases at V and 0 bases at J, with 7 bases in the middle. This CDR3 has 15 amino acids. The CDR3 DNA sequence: TGTGCCAGCTCACGACGCATCTCTGGGGCCAACGTCCTGACTTTC. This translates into CASSRRISGANVLTF. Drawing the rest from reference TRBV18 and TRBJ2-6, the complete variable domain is NAGVMQNPRHLVRRRGQEARLRCSPMKGHSHVYWYRQLPEEGLKFMVYLQKENIIDESGMPKERFSAEFPKEGPSILRIQQVVRGDSAAYFCASSRRISGANVLTFGAGSRLTVL.

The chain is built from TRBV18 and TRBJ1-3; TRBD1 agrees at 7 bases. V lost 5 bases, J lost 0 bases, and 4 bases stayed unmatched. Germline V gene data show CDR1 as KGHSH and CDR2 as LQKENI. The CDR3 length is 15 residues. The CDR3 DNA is TGTGCCAGCTCAGCCGACAGGGACTCTGGAAACACCATATATTTT. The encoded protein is CASSADRDSGNTIYF.

CDR3 nucleotide sequence: TGTGCCAGCAGCTTAGGAGGATCATCCCTTGGCTACACCTTC. This codes for CASSLGGSSLGYTF. The chain links TRBV7-2 to TRBJ1-2; D is undetermined. The CDR3 loop spans 14 amino acids. Trimming pared 1 base from V and 7 bases from J, leaving 13 bases between. Germline CDR1 SGHTA, CDR2 FQGNSA.

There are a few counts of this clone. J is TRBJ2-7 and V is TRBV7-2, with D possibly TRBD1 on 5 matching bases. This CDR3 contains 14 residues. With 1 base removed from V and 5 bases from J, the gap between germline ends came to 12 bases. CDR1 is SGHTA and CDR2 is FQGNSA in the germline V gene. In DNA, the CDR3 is TGTGCCAGCAGCTTAGTGTCAGGGTGGAACGAGCAGTACTTC. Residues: CASSLVSGWNEQYF.

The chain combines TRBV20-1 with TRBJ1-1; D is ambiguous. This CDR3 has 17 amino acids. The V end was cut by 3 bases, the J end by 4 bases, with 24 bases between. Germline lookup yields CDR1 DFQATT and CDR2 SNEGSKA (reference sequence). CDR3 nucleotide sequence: TGCAGTGCTAGTAGTGCAGCCCCGAGTGTTGGCGGCACTGAAGCTTTCTTT. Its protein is CSASSAAPSVGGTEAFF.

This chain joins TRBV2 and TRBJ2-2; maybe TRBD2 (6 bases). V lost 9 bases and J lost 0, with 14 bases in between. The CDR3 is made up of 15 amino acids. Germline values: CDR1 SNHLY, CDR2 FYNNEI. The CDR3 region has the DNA TGTGCCAGTCTCGAGGGACTTGCGAACACCGGGGAGCTGTTTTTT. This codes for CASLEGLANTGELFF.

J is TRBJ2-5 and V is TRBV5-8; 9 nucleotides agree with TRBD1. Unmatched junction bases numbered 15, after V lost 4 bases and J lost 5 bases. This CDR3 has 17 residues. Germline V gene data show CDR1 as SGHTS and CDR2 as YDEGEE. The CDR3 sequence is CASSPSTGGQLRETQYF. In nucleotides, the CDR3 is TGTGCCAGCAGCCCCTCTACAGGGGGCCAGCTCAGGGAGACCCAGTACTTC.